The sequence of this TCR beta chain was determined in a study of T-cell memory formation after mild COVID-19. The overall study: Largely, the TCR clusters proved donor specific. General study points: Clones that shrank (day 15 to 85) were balanced CD4/CD8, whereas later expanders leaned CD4+. Shrinking CD4+ clones were chiefly CM and EM; CD8+ ones were chiefly EMRA.

Per germline, CDR1 SGDLS and CDR2 YYNGEE. The CDR3 runs 17 residues. V was trimmed by 3 bases and J by 0 bases, leaving 16 bases between them. TCRdb itself ran the 5' RACE reads through MiXCR, one entry per CDR3 protein. The table has some 310,000 distinct CDR3 sequences, approximately 22% seen once; the top ten hold around a fifth. For this clonotype: What it binds is unknown.

This receptor was taken from a man younger than 35 who had mild COVID-19 (a few samples of this study predate the infection). Cell type and time point are not known. The specimen was PBMCs or a T cell subset sorted from them (not recorded which). V usage is TRBV9 and J usage is TRBJ1-5; D remains ambiguous. CDR3 DNA sequence: TGTGCCAGCAGCGCGCTTACCCCAGGACTTAGCAATCAGCCCCAGCATTTT. Protein product: CASSALTPGLSNQPQHF.